Each of the 5 T cell receptor beta chains below was sequenced from the same sample in a study of neurological immune-mediated disorders (dated by TCRdb to between 2018 and 2020). The library was obtained by 5' RACE. Sequenced using an Illumina HiSeq 2500. TCRdb reprocessed the public reads (quality trimming at Q25 with fastp, clone calling with MiXCR) and kept in-frame beta chains. Every entry covers one CDR3 protein and lists the most common genes and DNA from its rows. This sample lists about 80,000 distinct CDR3 sequences; almost 6% were detected once. Roughly 7.3% of the sample rests with the top ten. What this sample's time point label stands for: longitudinal time-point 2. Sequencing was carried out using PBMCs. These receptors all come from a woman aged 55-70 years with multiple sclerosis.

V is TRBV6-4 and J is TRBJ2-1; no clear D. Germline values: CDR1 MRHNA, CDR2 SNTAGT. The CDR3 loop spans 14 amino acids. The CDR3 loop is CTCAQGGSYNEQFF. CDR3 nucleotide sequence: TGTACCTGCGCGCAAGGTGGCTCCTACAATGAGCAGTTCTTC.

This clonotype has only a few counts. The chain has TRBV11-2 and TRBJ1-3; the D is unclear. This CDR3 contains 17 residues. The germline V gene has CDR1 SGHAT and CDR2 FQNNGV. V lost 0 bases, J lost 0 bases, and 12 bases lay in between. The CDR3 reads CASSLDLFAVSGNTIYF. The CDR3 DNA reads as TGTGCCAGCAGCTTAGATCTTTTTGCAGTCTCTGGAAACACCATATATTTT.

This clonotype has a handful of counts. V and J are TRBV7-6 and TRBJ2-3; 7 positions agree with TRBD2. With 5 bases clipped from V and 2 bases from J, the junction kept 10 bases outside the gene matches. Germline V gene lookup returns CDR1 SGHVS and CDR2 FNYEAQ. CDR3 length: 16 residues. CDR3 sequence reads: CASSRSGTRVTDTQYF. CDR3 in DNA: TGTGCCAGCAGCCGAAGCGGGACCAGGGTCACAGATACGCAGTATTTT.

This clonotype has a count of ten or more. The chain uses TRBV5-1 and TRBJ1-6; D ambiguous. This CDR3 is 15 amino acids long. V dropped 0 bases and J dropped 9 bases, with 13 bases sitting between them. CDR1 and CDR2 (germline): SGHRS, YFSETQ. The CDR3 protein is CASSLEAAKSSPLHF. CDR3 sequence (DNA): TGCGCCAGCAGCTTGGAAGCAGCCAAGAGTTCACCCCTCCACTTT.

The V gene is TRBV10-3, the J gene TRBJ2-7; D might be TRBD1 or TRBD2, each matching 7 bases. From germline, CDR1 is ENHRY and CDR2 SYGVKD. This CDR3 has 14 amino acids. Trimming took 3 bases from V and 3 from J, leaving 12 bases between them. As DNA, the CDR3 is TGTGCCATCAGTGATCCAGGGGGGGTCTACGAGCAGTACTTC. Encoded protein: CAISDPGGVYEQYF.